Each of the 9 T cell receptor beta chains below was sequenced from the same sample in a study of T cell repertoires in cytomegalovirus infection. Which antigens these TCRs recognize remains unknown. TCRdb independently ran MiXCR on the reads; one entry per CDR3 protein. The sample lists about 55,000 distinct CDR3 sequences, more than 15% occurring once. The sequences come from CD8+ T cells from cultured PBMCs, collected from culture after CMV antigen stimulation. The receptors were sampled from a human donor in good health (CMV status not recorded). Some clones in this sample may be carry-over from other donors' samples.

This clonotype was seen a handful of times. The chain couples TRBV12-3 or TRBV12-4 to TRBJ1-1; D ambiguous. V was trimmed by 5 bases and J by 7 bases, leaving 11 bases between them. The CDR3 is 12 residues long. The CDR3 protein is CASSPDKFEAFF. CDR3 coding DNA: TGTGCCAGCAGTCCCGACAAATTTGAAGCTTTCTTT.

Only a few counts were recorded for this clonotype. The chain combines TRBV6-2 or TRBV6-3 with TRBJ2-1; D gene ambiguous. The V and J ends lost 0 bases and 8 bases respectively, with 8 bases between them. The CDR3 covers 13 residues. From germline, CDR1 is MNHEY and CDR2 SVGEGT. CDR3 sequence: CASSYSPHYEQFF. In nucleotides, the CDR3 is TGTGCCAGCAGTTACTCCCCTCACTATGAGCAGTTCTTC.

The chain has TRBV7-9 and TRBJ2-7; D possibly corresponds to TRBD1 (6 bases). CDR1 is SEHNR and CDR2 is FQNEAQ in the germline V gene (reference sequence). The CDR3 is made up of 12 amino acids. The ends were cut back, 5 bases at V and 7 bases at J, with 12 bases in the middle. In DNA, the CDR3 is TGTGCCAGCAGCCCCCAGGGGCGGGAGCAGTACTTC. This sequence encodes CASSPQGREQYF.

The CDR3 loop reads CASSLRREAPYEQYF. The CDR3 nucleotides are TGTGCCAGCAGTCTCAGACGGGAGGCCCCCTACGAGCAGTACTTC. This chain uses TRBV7-6 with TRBJ2-7; 7 bases agree with TRBD2. Germline V gene lookup returns CDR1 SGHVS and CDR2 FNYEAQ. Germline trimming cut 6 bases from V and 2 bases from J; bases unmatched to any gene: 10. There are 15 residues in the CDR3.

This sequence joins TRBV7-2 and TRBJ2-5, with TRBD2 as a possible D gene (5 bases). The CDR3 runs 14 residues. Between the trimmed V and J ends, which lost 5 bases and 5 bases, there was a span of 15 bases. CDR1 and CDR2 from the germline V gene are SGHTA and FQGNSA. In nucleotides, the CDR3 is TGTGCCAGCAGCCCCAAGAGGGCCCGTGAGACCCAGTACTTC. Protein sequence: CASSPKRARETQYF.

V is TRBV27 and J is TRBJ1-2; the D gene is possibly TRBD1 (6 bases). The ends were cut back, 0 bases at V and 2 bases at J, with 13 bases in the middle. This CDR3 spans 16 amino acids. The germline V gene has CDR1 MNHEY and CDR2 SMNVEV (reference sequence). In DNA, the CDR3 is TGTGCCAGCAGTTTATCGTGGGGGGCGCGGAACTATGGCTACACCTTC. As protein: CASSLSWGARNYGYTF.

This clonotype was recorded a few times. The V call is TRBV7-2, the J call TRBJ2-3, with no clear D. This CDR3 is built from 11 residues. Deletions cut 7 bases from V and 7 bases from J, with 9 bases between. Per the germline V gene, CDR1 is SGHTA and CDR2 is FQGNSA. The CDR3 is CASTSENTQYF. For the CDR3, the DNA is TGTGCCAGCACCTCGGAGAATACGCAGTATTTT. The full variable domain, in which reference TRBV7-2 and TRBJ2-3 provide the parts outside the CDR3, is GAGVSQSPSNKVTEKGKDVELRCDPISGHTALYWYRQSLGQGLEFLIYFQGNSAPDKSGLPSDRFSAERTGGSVSTLTIQRTQQEDSAVYLCASTSENTQYFGPGTRLTVL.

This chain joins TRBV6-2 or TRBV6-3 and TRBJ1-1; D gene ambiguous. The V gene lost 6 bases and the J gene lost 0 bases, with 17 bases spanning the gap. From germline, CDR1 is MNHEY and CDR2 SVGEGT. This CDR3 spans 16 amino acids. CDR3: CASSPLHERLNTEAFF. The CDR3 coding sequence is TGTGCCAGCAGCCCCCTCCACGAAAGACTGAACACTGAAGCTTTCTTT.

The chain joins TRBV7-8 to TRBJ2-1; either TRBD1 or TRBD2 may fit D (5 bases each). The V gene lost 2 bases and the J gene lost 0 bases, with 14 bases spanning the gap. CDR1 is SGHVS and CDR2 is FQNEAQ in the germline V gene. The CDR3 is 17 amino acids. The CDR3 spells CASSLIGASVSYNEQFF. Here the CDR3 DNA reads TGTGCCAGCAGCTTAATCGGGGCGTCGGTCTCCTACAATGAGCAGTTCTTC.